These T cell receptor beta chains were read from a single sample in a study of identical twins. One entry per CDR3 protein results from TCRdb running MiXCR on the 5' RACE reads. The table lists around 340,000 distinct CDR3 sequences, over 9% of them singletons. These data also featured in a second study, about yellow fever vaccine responses in identical twins.

Sequencing was performed on CD8+ T cells sorted from blood. The receptor set was obtained from a woman between 18 and 30 years old in good health. The CDR3 runs from the conserved cysteine through the conserved F or W. Fields, in order: J gene, V gene, CDR3 protein.

j_call: TRBJ2-5; v_call: TRBV3-1; cdr3_aa: CASSQDGGRETQYF
j_call: TRBJ1-1; v_call: TRBV29-1; cdr3_aa: CSVGERTRGTEAFF
j_call: TRBJ2-1; v_call: TRBV29-1; cdr3_aa: CSGKGGLNYNEQFF
j_call: TRBJ2-7; v_call: TRBV7-6; cdr3_aa: CASSLEAPGSYEQYF
j_call: TRBJ2-2; v_call: TRBV7-8; cdr3_aa: CASSYFGTRRTGELFF
j_call: TRBJ2-1; v_call: TRBV5-1; cdr3_aa: CASKLSGDHNEQFF
j_call: TRBJ2-7; v_call: TRBV11-2; cdr3_aa: CASSLDAGVGEQYF
j_call: TRBJ2-1; v_call: TRBV2; cdr3_aa: CASRWTSGSRYNEQFF
j_call: TRBJ2-7; v_call: TRBV12-3/TRBV12-4; cdr3_aa: CASTDSGYEQYF
j_call: TRBJ2-1; v_call: TRBV6-5; cdr3_aa: CASSYRPSGSDEQFF
j_call: TRBJ1-1; v_call: TRBV11-1; cdr3_aa: CASSPWVRGTEAFF
j_call: TRBJ1-4; v_call: TRBV20-1; cdr3_aa: CSARETGTGSEKLFF
j_call: TRBJ2-1; v_call: TRBV7-6; cdr3_aa: CASSLAWRFGTSGVEQFF
j_call: TRBJ1-3; v_call: TRBV7-2; cdr3_aa: CASSHGRYTSLSGNTIYF
j_call: TRBJ2-7; v_call: TRBV6-1; cdr3_aa: CATRDSGTNSYEQYF
j_call: TRBJ2-1; v_call: TRBV6-1; cdr3_aa: CASALGSGYYNEQFF